The 9 T cell receptor beta chains presented below share a single source sample, sequenced in a study of T cells in Graves' hyperthyroidism and ophthalmopathy (dated by TCRdb to about 2019). Libraries were constructed by multiplex PCR. Sequencing relied on an Illumina HiSeq 2000. The TCR beta CDR3 regions were amplified from the RNA transcripts. The TCR CDR3 was subjected to a first round of RT-PCR using the HTBI primer set and the Qiagen OneStep RT-PCR kit. The public reads were reanalyzed by TCRdb: fastp trimming at Q25, MiXCR alignment, in-frame beta chains only. Merged by CDR3 protein, the rows form single entries marked with the most common genes and DNA. The sample contains roughly 350,000 distinct CDR3 sequences, about an eighth of them found a single time. The ten largest account for around 32% of the sample. Sequencing was done on a sample of blood. Receptors originate from a woman between 35 and 50 years old with Graves' ophthalmopathy.

The table lists this clonotype with many counts. V gene TRBV6-5 combines with J gene TRBJ2-7, with 9 bases lining up with TRBD1. The CDR3 sequence is 15 residues long. The junction had 6 bases not matched to a gene; V was cut back by 2 bases and J by 4 bases. CDR1 MNHEY and CDR2 SVGAGI come from the germline V gene. The CDR3 region has the DNA TGTGCCAGCAGTTACCGCCGGACAGGGGTGTACGAGCAGTACTTC. Its protein is CASSYRRTGVYEQYF.

On this clonotype: A much bigger clone sits one base away, suggesting this may be a read error. Since no conserved phenylalanine or tryptophan closes the CDR3, a read error is the likely cause. The chain links TRBV10-3 to TRBJ2-2; D not resolved. The germline V gene encodes CDR1 ENHRY and CDR2 SYGVKD. The germline V and J ends were trimmed by 3 bases and 5 bases, with 7 bases remaining between them. The CDR3 consists of 13 residues. The CDR3: CAISEGGTGELFL. The DNA of the CDR3 is TGTGCCATCAGTGAAGGTGGAACCGGGGAGCTGTTTCTT.

This chain joins TRBV20-1 and TRBJ2-1; D remains ambiguous. V was shortened by 0 bases and J by 9 bases, with 15 bases between the two germline ends. CDR1 is DFQATT and CDR2 is SNEGSKA in the germline V gene (reference sequence). This CDR3 region has 14 residues. In DNA form, the CDR3 reads TGCAGTGCTAGAGATCCCTTCGGCTGGGTTGAGCAGTTCTTC. It yields the protein CSARDPFGWVEQFF.

This clonotype was observed a handful of times. The rearrangement uses TRBV4-1 and TRBJ1-1; 8 bases are a match to TRBD1. CDR3 length equals 17 residues. V lost 0 bases to trimming and J lost 1 base; unmatched junction nucleotides: 7. CDR1 and CDR2 (germline): MGHRA, YSYEKL. The CDR3 region is CASSQEGGGQANTEAFF. Here the CDR3 DNA reads TGCGCCAGCAGCCAAGAGGGAGGGGGACAGGCGAACACTGAAGCTTTCTTT.

This clonotype was seen many times. The rearrangement joins TRBV10-3 to TRBJ1-1; D possibly corresponds to TRBD1 (5 bases). Germline CDR1 ENHRY, CDR2 SYGVKD. Trimming removed 4 bases at V and 5 bases at J, with 8 bases between. The CDR3 spans 12 residues. This chain's CDR3 is CAISVKGTEAFF. In nucleotides, the CDR3 is TGTGCCATCAGTGTTAAGGGGACTGAAGCTTTCTTT.

This chain connects TRBV20-1 to TRBJ2-7, with TRBD2 as a possible D gene (6 bases). Trimming cost V 5 bases and J 0 bases, with 14 bases left between them. This CDR3 spans 14 amino acids. Germline lookup yields CDR1 DFQATT and CDR2 SNEGSKA (reference sequence). CDR3 loop: CSALPGTSSYEQYF. The DNA for the CDR3 is TGCAGTGCTCTGCCCGGGACTTCCTCCTACGAGCAGTACTTC.

In this sample, this clonotype turned up many times. This chain connects TRBV10-2 to TRBJ1-4; D uncertain. Germline-derived CDR1 and CDR2 are WSHSY and SAAADI. The ends were cut back, 3 bases at V and 8 bases at J, with 10 bases in the middle. The CDR3 runs 13 residues. CDR3 sequence reads: CASSDWGGEKLFF. The CDR3 coding sequence is TGCGCCAGCAGTGATTGGGGTGGCGAAAAACTGTTTTTT.

This chain uses TRBV20-1 with TRBJ2-7; 9 bases fit TRBD1. Germline CDR1 and CDR2: DFQATT and SNEGSKA (reference sequence). V lost 1 base, J lost 8 bases, and 9 bases stayed unmatched. The CDR3 has 14 amino acids. For the CDR3, the DNA is TGCAGTGCTAGAGTCCAACAGGGGGCCCTTCAGCAGTACTTC. Translating it yields CSARVQQGALQQYF.

The rearrangement links TRBV7-9 to TRBJ2-4; the D call may be TRBD1 or TRBD2 (5 bases each). Trimming cost V 1 base and J 8 bases, with 9 bases left between them. The CDR3 runs 13 residues. Germline lookup yields CDR1 SEHNR and CDR2 FQNEAQ (reference sequence). CDR3 coding DNA: TGTGCCAGCAGCTTAGGGGACGGTCACATTCAGTACTTC. Residues: CASSLGDGHIQYF.